This paragraph reports one TCR beta chain. What it binds is not known. One end of the junction varies from germline; a read error may be responsible. Template material for TCR beta VDJ and CDR3 profiling consisted of genomic DNA. TCRdb independently ran MiXCR on the reads; one entry per CDR3 protein. The table lists some 290,000 distinct CDR3 sequences, about 56% of them singletons. The germline CDR1 and CDR2 sequences are SEHNR and FQNEAQ (reference sequence). CDR3 length: 13 residues. The data derive from a study of CD8+CD57+ T cells in acquired aplastic anemia. Study overall: Sorted cells (CD4+ and CD8+) yielded DNA amounts that averaged 3.2 ug.

Study results and caveats: The same twenty-nine CD8+ CDR3 sequences occurred in patients and in controls. CD8+ Simpson's diversity did not differ significantly between patients and controls.

Sample: sorted CD4+, CD8+, or CD8+CD57+ T cells (not recorded which) from PBMCs. This TCR derives from a human donor with severe aplastic anemia or a healthy control (not recorded which). The chain links TRBV7-9 to TRBJ2-6, with TRBD1 matching 7 bases. DNA of the CDR3: TGTGCCAGCAGCTTGAAGGGACAGAACACTGAAGCTTTC. Translating it yields CASSLKGQNTEAF.